What follows are 13 T cell receptor beta chains derived from one specimen sequenced in a study of cytomegalovirus exposure and HLA in healthy donors. Both 60 Vbeta primers and 13 Jbeta primers went into the PCR. Sequencing was performed with immunoSEQ multiplex PCR; in TCRdb, only in-frame clones are kept and a portion is missing. The repertoire holds approximately 150,000 clones, with 82% as singletons. Sequencing used PBMCs. The receptors were gathered from a male donor in good health and CMV-seronegative.

V and J are TRBV6-5 and TRBJ1-5; a weak D match, TRBD1 (6 bases). The CDR3 covers 14 residues. Trimming pared 0 bases from V and 8 bases from J, leaving 11 bases between. The germline V gene encodes CDR1 MNHEY and CDR2 SVGAGI. CDR3 bases: TGTGCCAGCAGTTACTCGGGCAGGGGTAAGCCCCAGCATTTT. Translating gives CASSYSGRGKPQHF.

This sequence joins TRBV6-5 and TRBJ1-2; no firm D call. Trimming stripped 6 bases from V and 2 bases from J, with 13 bases between. Per the germline V gene, CDR1 is MNHEY and CDR2 is SVGAGI. This CDR3 comprises 14 residues. This CDR3 is CASSSPGRNYGYTF. The CDR3 DNA reads as TGTGCCAGCAGCTCTCCCGGTCGAAACTATGGCTACACCTTC.

V gene TRBV2 combines with J gene TRBJ2-5; 13 nucleotides align to TRBD2. The assigned J gene may be wrong: the sequence end matches TRBJ2-7 better. The length of the CDR3 is 16 residues. Germline lookup yields CDR1 SNHLY and CDR2 FYNNEI. CDR3: CASSGTSGIISYEQYF. In nucleotides, the CDR3 is TGTGCCAGCAGCGGGACTAGCGGGATAATCTCCTACGAGCAGTACTTC.

V is TRBV11-2 and J is TRBJ2-3, with 7 bases identical to TRBD1. The germline CDR1 and CDR2 sequences are SGHAT and FQNNGV. This CDR3 has 14 amino acids. The V and J ends lost 5 bases and 5 bases, in that order; junction bases with no gene match: 7. CDR3 protein: CASSLGTALDTQYF. In DNA, the CDR3 is TGTGCCAGCAGCCTGGGGACAGCATTAGATACGCAGTATTTT. The entire variable domain, with the rest obtained from reference TRBV11-2 and TRBJ2-3, is as follows: EAGVAQSPRYKIIEKRQSVAFWCNPISGHATLYWYQQILGQGPKLLIQFQNNGVVDDSQLPKDRFSAERLKGVDSTLKIQPAKLEDSAVYLCASSLGTALDTQYFGPGTRLTVL.

The rearrangement uses TRBV27 and TRBJ2-7, with D perhaps matching TRBD1 (6 bases). V lost 0 bases and J 6 bases, leaving 12 bases between the germline ends. The CDR3 covers 14 residues. Germline V gene lookup returns CDR1 MNHEY and CDR2 SMNVEV (reference sequence). The CDR3: CASSLSNRVREQYF. The DNA for the CDR3 is TGTGCCAGCAGTTTATCGAACAGGGTCCGCGAGCAGTACTTC.

The chain combines TRBV9 with TRBJ2-1; D is unclear. This CDR3 is built from 15 residues. The ends were cut back, 4 bases at V and 2 bases at J, with 13 bases in the middle. The germline V gene has CDR1 SGDLS and CDR2 YYNGEE. This CDR3 reads CASSPTFHTYNEQFF. The CDR3, as DNA: TGTGCCAGCAGCCCGACTTTTCATACCTACAATGAGCAGTTCTTC.

V is TRBV7-9 and J is TRBJ2-7; weak D call: TRBD1 (6 bases). Trimming pared 4 bases from V and 1 base from J, leaving 17 bases between. CDR1 and CDR2 from the germline V gene are SEHNR and FQNEAQ (reference sequence). The CDR3 is 16 amino acids. The CDR3 DNA sequence: TGTGCCAGCAGCTCCGGGGTAGGGACACTTTCCTACGAGCAGTACTTC. Its translation is CASSSGVGTLSYEQYF.

The V gene is TRBV7-8, the J gene TRBJ1-2; D unclear. V was cut by 1 base and J by 6 bases, with 6 bases left in between. The CDR3 runs 12 residues. The germline V gene encodes CDR1 SGHVS and CDR2 FQNEAQ. The chain's CDR3 is CASSLGGHGYTF. The CDR3 DNA sequence: TGTGCCAGCAGCTTAGGAGGGCATGGCTACACCTTC.

V and J are TRBV7-2 and TRBJ2-4, with no clear D. Germline V CDR1 and CDR2: SGHTA, FQGNSA. The V end lost 1 base, the J end lost 2 bases, and 6 bases lay between the germline ends. The CDR3 is 14 residues long. The CDR3 reads CASSLDYPKNIQYF. The DNA of the CDR3 is TGTGCCAGCAGCTTAGACTATCCCAAAAACATTCAGTACTTC.

The chain couples TRBV6-5 to TRBJ2-7; D is unresolved. CDR1 MNHEY and CDR2 SVGAGI come from the germline V gene. CDR3 length equals 14 residues. The V gene lost 0 bases and the J gene lost 3 bases, with 9 bases spanning the gap. The DNA of the CDR3 is TGTGCCAGCAGTTACTCGGCAGTTCTCTACGAGCAGTACTTC. This encodes CASSYSAVLYEQYF.

J is TRBJ1-1 and V is TRBV6-6; a possible D gene is TRBD1 (5 bases). The V gene's germline CDR1 is MNHNY and CDR2 SVGAGI (reference sequence). V was pared by 10 bases and J by 3 bases, with 15 bases between. The CDR3 runs 13 residues. The CDR3 reads CATFLTVYTEAFF. As DNA, the CDR3 is TGTGCCACATTTCTGACAGTATACACTGAAGCTTTCTTT.

The chain uses TRBV4-1 and TRBJ2-2; 7 bases are a match to TRBD2. This CDR3 comprises 16 residues. CDR1 and CDR2 from the germline V gene are MGHRA and YSYEKL. The V gene end was trimmed by 4 bases and the J gene end by 1 base; junction bases not matched to a gene: 6. CDR3: CASSPLTSRNTGELFF. CDR3 sequence (DNA): TGCGCCAGCAGCCCGTTGACTAGCCGGAACACCGGGGAGCTGTTTTTT.

The CDR3 is CASSYGTGAILDEQFF. CDR3 DNA sequence: TGTGCCAGCAGCTATGGGACAGGGGCCATTCTAGATGAGCAGTTCTTC. The chain recombines TRBV11-2 with TRBJ2-1; 10 bases fit TRBD1. The CDR3 extends over 16 amino acids. The germline V gene has CDR1 SGHAT and CDR2 FQNNGV. Trimming took 4 bases from V and 8 from J; bases not matched to a gene: 11.